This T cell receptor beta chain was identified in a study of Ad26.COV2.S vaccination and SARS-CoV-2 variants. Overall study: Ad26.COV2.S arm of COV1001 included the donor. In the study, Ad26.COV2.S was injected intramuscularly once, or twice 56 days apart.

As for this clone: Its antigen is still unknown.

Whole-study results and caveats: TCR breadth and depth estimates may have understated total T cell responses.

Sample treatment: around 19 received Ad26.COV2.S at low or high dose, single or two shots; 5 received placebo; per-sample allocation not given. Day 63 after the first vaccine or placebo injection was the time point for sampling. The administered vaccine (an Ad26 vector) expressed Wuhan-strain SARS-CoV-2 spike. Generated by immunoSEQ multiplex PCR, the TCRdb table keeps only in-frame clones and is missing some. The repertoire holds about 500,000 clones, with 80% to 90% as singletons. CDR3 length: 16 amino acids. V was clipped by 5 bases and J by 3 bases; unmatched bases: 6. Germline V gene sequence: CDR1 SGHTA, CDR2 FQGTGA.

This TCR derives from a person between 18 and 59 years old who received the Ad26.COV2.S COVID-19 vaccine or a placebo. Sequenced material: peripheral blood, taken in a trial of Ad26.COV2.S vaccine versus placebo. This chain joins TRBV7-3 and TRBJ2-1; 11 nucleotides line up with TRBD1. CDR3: CASSPTGTGGYNEQFF. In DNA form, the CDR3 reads TGTGCCAGCAGCCCAACGGGGACAGGGGGCTACAATGAGCAGTTCTTC.